These T cell receptor beta chains were read from a single sample in a study of T cell repertoires in cytomegalovirus infection. TCRdb re-derived calls from the reads in MiXCR, one entry per CDR3 protein. Of 80,000 to 130,000 distinct CDR3 sequences in the sample, around a quarter were seen once. Material: CD8+ T cells from PBMCs. The receptors were sampled from a human donor in good health (CMV status not recorded). Some clones in this sample may be carry-over from other donors' samples. Each CDR3 is given with its conserved first and last residue. The order of the fields is clone size, D gene, V gene, J gene, CDR3 protein, CDR3 DNA. The D gene is left open where the match is weak. Clone sizes are given selectively: once, few, many, or a class where the clone is expanded.

>once|-|TRBV9|TRBJ1-3
CASSSPHLGGKQSFSGNTIYF
TGTGCCAGCAGCTCACCCCATTTGGGCGGAAAACAATCCTTCTCTGGAAACACCATATATTTT
>-|-|TRBV27|TRBJ2-5
CASSFVEGKTQYF
TGTGCCAGCAGTTTCGTGGAGGGAAAGACCCAGTACTTC
>-|-|TRBV6-1|TRBJ2-1
CASSETGFNEQLF
TGTGCCAGCAGTGAAACAGGGTTCAATGAGCAGTTATTC
>-|TRBD1|TRBV9|TRBJ2-7
CASSSSGTGYEQYF
TGTGCCAGCAGTTCCTCCGGGACAGGCTACGAGCAGTACTTC
>-|-|TRBV11-2|TRBJ2-7
CASSLNRELDEQYF
TGTGCCAGCAGCTTAAACCGGGAGTTAGACGAGCAGTACTTC
>-|-|TRBV6-5|TRBJ1-1
CASSDAIAAFF
TGTGCCAGCAGTGACGCAATAGCAGCTTTCTTT
>once|-|TRBV4-1|TRBJ2-1
CASGQEVSEAHEQFF
TGCGCCAGCGGCCAAGAAGTGAGCGAAGCCCATGAGCAGTTCTTC
>-|-|TRBV7-2|TRBJ1-1
CASSLWGGTEAFF
TGCGCCAGCAGCTTGTGGGGGGGCACTGAAGCTTTCTTT
>-|-|TRBV5-1|TRBJ2-2
CASSLTWGNAGELFF
TGCGCCAGCAGCTTGACGTGGGGGAATGCCGGGGAGCTGTTTTTT
>many|TRBD1|TRBV6-1|TRBJ2-5
CASSNRGVRRETQYF
TGTGCCAGCAGCAACAGGGGCGTTAGGAGAGAGACCCAGTACTTC
>few|-|TRBV7-9|TRBJ1-1
CASSYWEEGPGSFF
TGTGCCAGCAGCTATTGGGAGGAGGGTCCTGGTTCTTTCTTT
>few|-|TRBV7-9|TRBJ2-7
CASSPGLEQYF
TGTGCCAGCAGCCCAGGGTTAGAGCAGTACTTC
>-|-|TRBV9|TRBJ1-1
CASSVGQGRTEAFF
TGTGCCAGCAGCGTGGGGCAGGGAAGAACTGAAGCTTTCTTT
>many|TRBD1|TRBV7-6|TRBJ2-2
CASSWGQGTGELFF
TGTGCCAGCAGCTGGGGACAGGGAACCGGGGAGCTGTTTTTT
>-|TRBD1|TRBV6-5|TRBJ1-2
CASRLQGENGYTF
TGTGCCAGCAGACTACAGGGGGAGAATGGCTACACCTTC
>-|-|TRBV19|TRBJ1-5
CASSLGAGQPQHF
TGTGCCAGTAGTTTGGGGGCGGGGCAGCCCCAGCATTTT
>-|TRBD1|TRBV2|TRBJ2-3
CASLPGQGGGTDTQYF
TGTGCCAGCTTACCGGGACAGGGGGGAGGCACAGATACGCAGTATTTT
>many|-|TRBV2|TRBJ2-7
CASSAVGPRYEQYF
TGTGCCAGCAGCGCAGTGGGACCCAGGTACGAGCAGTACTTC
>many|-|TRBV7-9|TRBJ2-1
CASSLLAGRVNEQFF
TGTGCCAGCAGCTTATTGGCGGGAAGAGTGAATGAGCAGTTCTTC
>few|TRBD1|TRBV20-1|TRBJ2-7
CSARDLGGQESYEQYF
TGCAGTGCTAGAGATCTAGGCGGACAGGAAAGCTACGAGCAGTACTTC
>many|TRBD2|TRBV28|TRBJ2-3
CASSQRGAMGDTQYF
TGTGCCAGCAGTCAGCGGGGGGCCATGGGAGATACGCAGTATTTT
>few|-|TRBV7-9|TRBJ2-3
CASSHAWRSGTDTQYF
TGTGCCAGCAGCCATGCGTGGAGGTCGGGGACAGATACGCAGTATTTT
>-|-|TRBV5-4|TRBJ1-4
CASSLGGTGGTNEKLFF
TGTGCCAGCAGCCTCGGGGGGACGGGGGGAACTAATGAAAAACTGTTTTTT
>-|-|TRBV28|TRBJ2-1
CASRSGPNNEQFF
TGTGCCAGCAGGAGCGGACCAAACAATGAGCAGTTCTTC
>-|TRBD2|TRBV6-2/TRBV6-3|TRBJ2-3
CASSWGPGLVRDTQYF
TGTGCCAGCAGTTGGGGCCCGGGACTAGTACGAGATACGCAGTATTTT
>few|TRBD1|TRBV6-2/TRBV6-3|TRBJ1-2
CASSYSITGQGSGYTF
TGTGCCAGCAGTTACTCGATTACCGGACAGGGAAGTGGCTACACCTTC
>many|-|TRBV19|TRBJ1-2
CASSMHQGGGYTF
TGTGCCAGTAGTATGCACCAGGGTGGTGGCTACACCTTC
>-|-|TRBV27|TRBJ1-6
CASSLYSWDKNSPLHF
TGTGCCAGCAGTTTATATTCATGGGACAAAAATTCACCCCTCCACTTT
>-|-|TRBV9|TRBJ2-5
CASSVGLVGETQYF
TGTGCCAGCAGCGTAGGGCTCGTCGGGGAGACCCAGTACTTC
>-|TRBD2|TRBV10-3|TRBJ2-7
CAISDVLAGEYEQYF
TGTGCCATCAGTGACGTACTAGCGGGAGAGTACGAGCAGTACTTC
>many|-|TRBV7-3|TRBJ2-3
CASSSTGMVADTQYF
TGTGCCAGCAGCTCAACAGGGATGGTAGCAGATACGCAGTATTTT
>-|-|TRBV5-4|TRBJ1-1
CASSLESGLNTEAFF
TGTGCCAGCAGCTTGGAGTCAGGCCTGAACACTGAAGCTTTCTTT
>-|-|TRBV19|TRBJ2-7
CASSIDGSARGGYEQYF
TGTGCCAGTAGTATAGACGGCTCGGCTCGTGGGGGCTACGAGCAGTACTTC
>many|TRBD1|TRBV7-8|TRBJ1-5
CASRGQGDQPQHF
TGTGCCAGCAGAGGACAGGGTGATCAGCCCCAGCATTTT
>few|-|TRBV7-3|TRBJ2-3
CASSEGTVTDTQYF
TGTGCCAGCAGCGAGGGGACCGTCACAGATACGCAGTATTTT
>many|-|TRBV7-6|TRBJ2-1
CASSSQRSSYNEQFF
TGTGCCAGCAGCTCCCAGCGGAGCTCCTACAATGAGCAGTTCTTC
>-|-|TRBV2|TRBJ2-7
CASSEGFRGAVYEQYF
TGTGCCAGCAGTGAGGGTTTTCGAGGGGCGGTTTACGAGCAGTACTTC
>-|TRBD1|TRBV20-1|TRBJ2-7
CSGGQGAYEQYF
TGCAGTGGCGGACAGGGGGCATACGAGCAGTACTTC
>few|-|TRBV5-1|TRBJ2-5
CASSTSGGTQYF
TGCGCCAGCAGCACAAGCGGAGGGACCCAGTACTTC
>few|-|TRBV5-1|TRBJ2-7
CASSEPAVGHYEQYF
TGCGCCAGCAGCGAGCCAGCAGTCGGTCATTACGAGCAGTACTTC
>-|-|TRBV7-9|TRBJ2-5
CASSPLLLTAEETQYF
TGTGCCAGCAGTCCTCTACTCCTGACAGCCGAAGAGACCCAGTACTTC
>-|-|TRBV6-6|TRBJ2-1
CASSPNSYNEQFF
TGTGCCAGCAGTCCGAACTCCTACAATGAGCAGTTCTTC
>-|TRBD2|TRBV7-6|TRBJ2-1
CASSSTSGGAREQFF
TGTGCCAGCAGCTCGACTAGCGGGGGGGCTCGGGAGCAGTTCTTC
>once|-|TRBV27|TRBJ2-1
CAGSLLPGSDEQFF
TGTGCCGGCAGTTTATTGCCAGGGAGTGACGAGCAGTTCTTC
>many|TRBD2|TRBV7-2|TRBJ2-3
CASSLQPLAALTDTQYF
TGTGCCAGCAGCTTACAACCCCTAGCGGCCCTCACAGATACGCAGTATTTT
>few|-|TRBV25-1|TRBJ2-5
CASSADIRLQETQYF
TGTGCCAGCAGTGCGGACATTCGGCTACAAGAGACCCAGTACTTC
>-|-|TRBV6-6|TRBJ2-2
CASTITRGNTGELFF
TGTGCCAGCACAATCACTAGAGGAAACACCGGGGAGCTGTTTTTT
>many|-|TRBV7-9|TRBJ1-1
CASSLDTQVTEAFF
TGTGCCAGCAGCTTAGATACACAGGTTACTGAAGCTTTCTTT
>-|-|TRBV6-5|TRBJ2-1
CASTPYRDEQFF
TGTGCCAGCACGCCGTATAGGGATGAGCAGTTCTTC
>-|-|TRBV7-6|TRBJ1-2
CASSLAGVNYGYTF
TGTGCCAGCAGCTTAGCGGGAGTTAACTATGGCTACACCTTC
>-|TRBD2|TRBV7-8|TRBJ2-7
CASSLLGGGGDEQYF
TGTGCCAGCAGCTTACTGGGGGGGGGAGGAGACGAGCAGTACTTC
>few|-|TRBV9|TRBJ2-3
CASSVAGSRRTDTQYF
TGTGCCAGCAGCGTAGCCGGCAGCCGCCGCACAGATACGCAGTATTTT
>few|-|TRBV7-9|TRBJ2-7
CASSSTDYEQYF
TGTGCCAGCAGCTCCACCGACTACGAGCAGTACTTC
>-|TRBD2|TRBV4-2|TRBJ2-3
CASSQVASGIADTQYF
TGTGCCAGCAGCCAGGTAGCTAGCGGGATTGCAGATACGCAGTATTTT
>-|TRBD2|TRBV11-2|TRBJ2-7
CASSSPGLADYEQYF
TGTGCCAGCAGCTCCCCGGGACTAGCGGACTACGAGCAGTACTTC
>few|-|TRBV7-9|TRBJ2-1
CATRPPQNNEQFF
TGTGCCACCCGACCCCCACAAAACAATGAGCAGTTCTTC
>many|TRBD1|TRBV4-3|TRBJ2-5
CASSQDVGRGLQETQYF
TGCGCCAGCAGCCAAGATGTAGGCAGGGGGCTGCAAGAGACCCAGTACTTC